These T cell receptor beta chains were read from a single sample in a study of control samples from healthy donors and cancer patients. The method was immunoSEQ multiplex PCR; TCRdb's version includes in-frame clones alone and lacks a portion of them. Altogether some 110,000 clones are present, 80% to 90% being singletons, with the ten largest covering about 1%. The sequenced sample consisted of PBMCs. These receptors all come from a woman aged 45-65 years with colorectal cancer. Each CDR3 is given without its conserved first and last residue. Each record gives: J gene, V gene, CDR3 protein.

J: TRBJ2-7; V: TRBV5-1; CDR3: ASSWTSGSPYEQY
J: TRBJ2-1; V: TRBV29-1; CDR3: SVGGGGPVYEQF
J: TRBJ1-2; V: TRBV27; CDR3: ASSLSWAGSSYT
J: TRBJ1-2; V: TRBV30; CDR3: AWSGREHYGYT
J: TRBJ2-1; V: TRBV10-3; CDR3: AISEGTGQGPSYNEQF
J: TRBJ1-1; V: TRBV9; CDR3: ASSPRGQLGNAEAF
J: TRBJ2-5; V: TRBV5-6; CDR3: ASSTVWGETQY
J: TRBJ1-6; V: TRBV3-1/TRBV3-2; CDR3: ASSQGGGGTRGSPLH
J: TRBJ1-2; V: TRBV5-1; CDR3: ASSRTPGNYGYT
J: TRBJ2-2; V: TRBV5-1; CDR3: ASSLSDTGRTGELF
J: TRBJ2-1; V: TRBV5-1; CDR3: ASSSRTGAAEQF
J: TRBJ1-2; V: TRBV5-5; CDR3: ASSLEQPTNYGYT
J: TRBJ1-5; V: TRBV24-1; CDR3: ATSDGAKNQPQH
J: TRBJ1-4; V: TRBV29-1; CDR3: SVASGLSEKLF
J: TRBJ2-4; V: TRBV12-3/TRBV12-4; CDR3: ASRWDAGGAQY
J: TRBJ2-3; V: TRBV6-1; CDR3: ASSEGWGTDTQY
J: TRBJ2-3; V: TRBV19; CDR3: ASSPRTGGTDTQY
J: TRBJ2-7; V: TRBV2; CDR3: ASSFLAGEQY
J: TRBJ2-3; V: TRBV2; CDR3: ASSRDTSTDTQY
J: TRBJ2-7; V: TRBV6-5; CDR3: ASSYPGTGGDEQY
J: TRBJ2-5; V: TRBV15; CDR3: ATSRDGSGAGTQY
J: TRBJ1-6; V: TRBV12-5; CDR3: ASGLEVAAPLH
J: TRBJ2-7; V: TRBV6-2/TRBV6-3; CDR3: ASSHLAGVYEQY
J: TRBJ1-4; V: TRBV30; CDR3: AWSVEGTGKLF
J: TRBJ2-1; V: TRBV9; CDR3: ASSAAGRFNEQF
J: TRBJ1-1; V: TRBV5-6; CDR3: ASSPLGRNTEAF
J: TRBJ1-5; V: TRBV7-6; CDR3: ASSPEADTSNQPQH
J: TRBJ2-7; V: TRBV6-4; CDR3: ASSPSGTGPYEQY
J: TRBJ1-4; V: TRBV30; CDR3: AWSASAGRNNEKLF
J: TRBJ2-1; V: TRBV10-1; CDR3: ASSESRGDSYNEQF
J: TRBJ2-7; V: TRBV15; CDR3: ATSRVKGYEQY
J: TRBJ1-2; V: TRBV18; CDR3: ASSPPDRLDNGYT
J: TRBJ1-2; V: TRBV10-3; CDR3: AISSTGTPVWYT
J: TRBJ1-2; V: TRBV28; CDR3: ASSYSGGYYGYT
J: TRBJ2-4; V: TRBV29-1; CDR3: SVEWVGSRAKNIQY
J: TRBJ2-7; V: TRBV30; CDR3: AWSEDRDSRI
J: TRBJ2-7; V: TRBV20-1; CDR3: SASILAGLAYEQY
J: TRBJ2-7; V: TRBV28; CDR3: ASSLLDSYYEQY
J: TRBJ1-4; V: TRBV28; CDR3: ASSLTRGNEKLF
J: TRBJ2-7; V: TRBV5-5; CDR3: ASSQGSEQY
J: TRBJ1-1; V: TRBV5-4; CDR3: ASSFSENTEAF
J: TRBJ1-1; V: TRBV2; CDR3: ASSRYRDTEAF
J: TRBJ1-3; V: TRBV6-1; CDR3: ASSEAGFGNTIY
J: TRBJ2-3; V: TRBV5-8; CDR3: ASIVLVGTQY
J: TRBJ2-7; V: TRBV9; CDR3: ASSLRSERGNRYEQY
J: TRBJ1-2; V: TRBV6-5; CDR3: ASRLTGNYGYT
J: TRBJ2-3; V: TRBV3-1/TRBV3-2; CDR3: ASSRAAGADTQY
J: TRBJ2-7; V: TRBV10-3; CDR3: ASLKRQGVGYEQY
J: TRBJ2-3; V: TRBV5-1; CDR3: ASSPLWSTDTQY
J: TRBJ1-2; V: TRBV18; CDR3: ASSQGSPNYGYT
J: TRBJ2-7; V: TRBV5-5; CDR3: ASSLSTYEQY
J: TRBJ2-3; V: TRBV10-3; CDR3: AISYREADTQY
J: TRBJ1-1; V: TRBV30; CDR3: AWGRAEAF